This T cell receptor (beta chain) was sequenced during a study of T cell responses to AZD1222 COVID-19 vaccine. Clones were sequenced by immunoSEQ multiplex PCR, and TCRdb holds only the in-frame ones, with some missing. The repertoire holds 97,000 or so clones, with roughly 84% as singletons. The germline CDR1 and CDR2 sequences are SEHNR and FQNEAQ (reference sequence). The V end was cut by 5 bases, the J end by 3 bases, with 14 bases between. The CDR3 is 15 amino acids. This clonotype was obtained from an adult in good health. The sample consisted of peripheral blood, taken on day 0 of AZD1222 vaccination. The chain joins TRBV7-9 to TRBJ2-1; D unresolved. Here the CDR3 reads CASSPDLGIYNEQFF. In nucleotides, the CDR3 is TGTGCCAGCAGCCCGGATTTGGGAATCTACAATGAGCAGTTCTTC.